The 22 T cell receptor beta chains reported below all come from one sample, sequenced in a study of shared clonotypes between healthy human individuals. Some clones are missing from TCRdb's copy, which holds only in-frame ones; the method was immunoSEQ multiplex PCR. Of approximately 700,000 clones in the sample, around 73% are singletons; the top ten hold under 2%. The sample comprised memory CD4+ T cells sorted from blood. Subset indicated: CD45RA-negative fraction. These TCRs come from a young woman in good health.

The CDR3 nucleotides read TGCGCCAGCAGCTCGATACCCCCTGGACAGGGGCGGAGCACCGGGGAGCTGTTTTTT. As protein: CASSSIPPGQGRSTGELFF. The chain recombines TRBV5-1 with TRBJ2-2; 9 bases match TRBD1. The CDR3 covers 19 residues. CDR1 is SGHRS, CDR2 YFSETQ, per germline. J gave up 4 bases and V 3 bases, and 16 bases lay outside the gene matches.

This clone was detected a few times. This CDR3 is also generated by other DNA sequences in the sample. The rearrangement joins TRBV5-1 to TRBJ2-7, with D possibly TRBD1 on 6 matching bases. The CDR3 totals 12 residues. Germline loops: CDR1 SGHRS, CDR2 YFSETQ. Trimming shortened V by 5 bases and J by 1 base, and 7 bases separated the two germline ends. The CDR3 sequence is CASRDSSYEQYF. As DNA, the CDR3 is TGCGCCAGCAGGGACAGTTCCTACGAGCAGTACTTC.

The J gene is TRBJ2-5, the V gene TRBV7-9; TRBD1 matches 9 bases. V dropped 0 bases and J dropped 4; count of bases not matched to a gene: 0. The CDR3 is 14 amino acids. Per germline, CDR1 SEHNR and CDR2 FQNEAQ (reference sequence). The CDR3 protein is CASSLATGGETQYF. The DNA for the CDR3 is TGTGCCAGCAGCTTAGCGACAGGGGGAGAGACCCAGTACTTC.

This clone was recorded many times. The CDR3 here is CASSEAALAGGPYNEQFF. CDR3 DNA sequence: TGTGCCAGCAGTGAGGCCGCACTAGCGGGAGGTCCCTACAATGAGCAGTTCTTC. The rearrangement links TRBV6-1 to TRBJ2-1; 12 bases match TRBD2. CDR3 length: 18 amino acids. The J segment lost 2 bases and the V segment lost 3 bases, leaving 8 bases of the junction unmatched. Germline V CDR1 and CDR2: MNHNS, SASEGT.

The CDR3 nucleotides are TGCGCCAGCAGCCAAGTAGCAGGCCAAAATCAGCCCCAGCATTTT. The encoded protein is CASSQVAGQNQPQHF. This chain uses TRBV4-1 with TRBJ1-5, with no clear D. Trimming removed 1 base at V and 4 bases at J, with 11 bases between. The CDR3 covers 15 residues. From germline, CDR1 is MGHRA and CDR2 YSYEKL.

The V gene is TRBV4-1, the J gene TRBJ1-1; a weak D match, TRBD1 (5 bases). V was pared by 4 bases and J by 8 bases, with 11 bases between. The CDR3 totals 12 residues. CDR1 MGHRA and CDR2 YSYEKL come from the germline V gene. The CDR3 reads CASSRIQGEAFF. DNA for the CDR3: TGCGCCAGCAGCCGTATTCAGGGAGAAGCTTTCTTT.

The rearrangement links TRBV29-1 to TRBJ2-2; D is perhaps TRBD2 (5 bases). In germline, CDR1 is SQVTM, CDR2 ANQGSEA. The CDR3 is made up of 14 amino acids. V was shortened by 6 bases and J by 3 bases, with 14 bases between the two germline ends. CDR3 protein: CSVSTGSYTGELFF. DNA for the CDR3: TGCAGCGTCTCCACGGGGTCTTACACCGGGGAGCTGTTTTTT.

This rearrangement joins TRBV5-1 to TRBJ2-1; 12 nucleotides agree with TRBD2. There are 18 residues in the CDR3. Germline CDR1 is SGHRS and CDR2 is YFSETQ. Trimming cost V 4 bases and J 0 bases; bases outside gene matches: 8. Written as DNA, the CDR3 is TGCGCCAGCAGCCTACCCGGACTAGCGGGGAGCTCCTACAATGAGCAGTTCTTC. Protein product: CASSLPGLAGSSYNEQFF.

The table lists this clone with a few counts. This chain joins TRBV5-1 and TRBJ1-1; 7 positions match TRBD1. The germline CDR1 and CDR2 sequences are SGHRS and YFSETQ. Trimming took 3 bases from V and 4 from J; bases not matched to a gene: 6. This CDR3 is 14 amino acids long. The CDR3 DNA is TGCGCCAGCAGCTCGGGACAGCCGGCCACTGAAGCTTTCTTT. Its protein is CASSSGQPATEAFF.

The chain uses TRBV5-1 and TRBJ1-2, with 9 bases aligning to TRBD1. This CDR3 is built from 18 residues. Germline lookup yields CDR1 SGHRS and CDR2 YFSETQ. The V and J ends lost 3 bases and 4 bases, in that order; junction bases with no gene match: 16. The CDR3 nucleotides read TGCGCCAGCAGCTCCAATAAACTACCGGGACAGGGCGCCTATGGCTACACCTTC. Its translation: CASSSNKLPGQGAYGYTF.

The chain links TRBV6-1 to TRBJ2-5, with TRBD2 matching 9 bases. Trimming at V came to 1 base and at J to 5 bases, leaving 5 bases not matched to a gene. CDR1 is MNHNS, CDR2 SASEGT, per germline. This CDR3 has 15 amino acids. CDR3 loop: CASSEGGGGEETQYF. CDR3 DNA: TGTGCCAGCAGTGAAGGCGGGGGGGGCGAGGAGACCCAGTACTTC.

The genes are TRBV28 and TRBJ1-5; D may be TRBD1 (6 bases). Trimming pared 2 bases from V and 0 bases from J, leaving 14 bases between. The germline CDR1 and CDR2 sequences are MDHEN and SYDVKM. This CDR3 has 17 residues. The CDR3: CASSLADGTHSNQPQHF. CDR3 nucleotide sequence: TGTGCCAGCAGTTTAGCCGACGGGACACATAGCAATCAGCCCCAGCATTTT.

The J gene is TRBJ2-3, the V gene TRBV28, with D possibly being TRBD2 (5 bases). V was clipped by 2 bases and J by 2 bases, with 11 bases between them. The CDR3 totals 15 residues. Germline CDR1 is MDHEN and CDR2 is SYDVKM. CDR3 sequence: CASSLRAGPTDTQYF. The CDR3 DNA reads as TGTGCCAGCAGTTTAAGGGCGGGCCCCACAGATACGCAGTATTTT. The full variable domain, rest sourced from reference TRBV28 and TRBJ2-3, is DVKVTQSSRYLVKRTGEKVFLECVQDMDHENMFWYRQDPGLGLRLIYFSYDVKMKEKGDIPEGYSVSREKKERFSLILESASTNQTSMYLCASSLRAGPTDTQYFGPGTRLTVL.

The chain couples TRBV9 to TRBJ2-2, with unresolved D. The germline V and J ends were trimmed by 3 bases and 2 bases, with 8 bases remaining between them. CDR3 size: 14 residues. The V gene's germline CDR1 is SGDLS and CDR2 YYNGEE. CDR3 loop: CASSASPNTGELFF. The CDR3 DNA follows: TGTGCCAGCAGCGCCAGTCCTAACACCGGGGAGCTGTTTTTT.

CDR3 amino acids: CASSARLAGRPDSYNEQFF. The CDR3 DNA is TGTGCCAGCAGCGCCAGACTAGCGGGGCGTCCCGATTCCTACAATGAGCAGTTCTTC. The chain recombines TRBV9 with TRBJ2-1; 11 bases agree with TRBD2. V shed 3 bases and J 1 base; nucleotides not matched to a gene: 12. The CDR3 length is 19 residues. Germline V gene lookup returns CDR1 SGDLS and CDR2 YYNGEE.

The CDR3 DNA reads TGTGCCAGCAGTGCCGTGAGGACAGGTTCCTACGAGCAGTACTTC. It codes for CASSAVRTGSYEQYF. The chain carries TRBV6-1 and TRBJ2-7; 7 bases are a match to TRBD1. V was clipped by 4 bases and J by 1 base; unmatched bases: 7. Germline-derived CDR1 and CDR2 are MNHNS and SASEGT. The CDR3 covers 15 residues.

The chain has TRBV11-2 and TRBJ2-6; D uncertain. The CDR3 consists of 16 residues. V was trimmed by 1 base and J by 0 bases, leaving 7 bases between them. The V gene's germline CDR1 is SGHAT and CDR2 FQNNGV. CDR3 coding DNA: TGTGCCAGCAGCTTAGCCTTTAGCTCTGGGGCCAACGTCCTGACTTTC. This encodes CASSLAFSSGANVLTF. The full variable domain, its missing parts supplied by reference TRBV11-2 and TRBJ2-6, is EAGVAQSPRYKIIEKRQSVAFWCNPISGHATLYWYQQILGQGPKLLIQFQNNGVVDDSQLPKDRFSAERLKGVDSTLKIQPAKLEDSAVYLCASSLAFSSGANVLTFGAGSRLTVL.

This clone was counted ten times or more. The V call is TRBV6-1, the J call TRBJ2-2, with TRBD2 matching 10 bases. With V trimmed by 2 bases and J by 3 bases, 0 bases remained unmatched. From germline, CDR1 is MNHNS and CDR2 SASEGT. This CDR3 is 15 amino acids long. This CDR3 is CASSELAGDTGELFF. In DNA form, the CDR3 reads TGTGCCAGCAGTGAACTAGCGGGAGACACCGGGGAGCTGTTTTTT.

The chain couples TRBV5-1 to TRBJ2-3, with D perhaps given as TRBD1 or TRBD2 (6 bases each). Germline CDR1 and CDR2: SGHRS and YFSETQ. CDR3 length: 15 residues. V lost 0 bases to trimming and J lost 5 bases, with 13 bases between them. This CDR3 is CASSLDSGGQDTQYF. The CDR3 bases are TGCGCCAGCAGCTTGGACTCCGGGGGCCAAGATACGCAGTATTTT.

The chain carries TRBV11-2 and TRBJ2-1; 13 nucleotides match TRBD2. J was trimmed by 8 bases and V by 4 bases; bases with no gene match: 14. This CDR3 has 18 amino acids. The germline CDR1 and CDR2 sequences are SGHAT and FQNNGV. CDR3: CASSSRLTLAGGADEQFF. In nucleotides, the CDR3 is TGTGCCAGCAGCTCAAGACTTACACTAGCGGGGGGGGCCGATGAGCAGTTCTTC. Based on the CDR3 plus reference TRBV11-2 and TRBJ2-1, the full variable domain is EAGVAQSPRYKIIEKRQSVAFWCNPISGHATLYWYQQILGQGPKLLIQFQNNGVVDDSQLPKDRFSAERLKGVDSTLKIQPAKLEDSAVYLCASSSRLTLAGGADEQFFGPGTRLTVL.

This clone was seen a single time. Different DNA sequences within this sample yield the same CDR3. This chain connects TRBV7-2 to TRBJ1-1, with D hard to call. This CDR3 region has 13 residues. Per the germline V gene, CDR1 is SGHTA and CDR2 is FQGNSA. V was clipped by 1 base and J by 0 bases, with 3 bases between them. The CDR3 spells CASSLGMNTEAFF. For the CDR3, the DNA is TGTGCCAGCAGCTTAGGTATGAACACTGAAGCTTTCTTT.

This clone was recorded a few times. J is TRBJ2-7 and V is TRBV5-1, with D uncertain. Germline CDR1 is SGHRS and CDR2 is YFSETQ. V lost 3 bases and J 6 bases, leaving 10 bases between the germline ends. The CDR3 totals 12 residues. As DNA, the CDR3 is TGCGCCAGCAGCTCCCTTTTTGGCGAGCAGTACTTC. The encoded protein is CASSSLFGEQYF.